These 25 T cell receptor beta chains came from one sample sequenced in a study of T cells in Graves' hyperthyroidism and ophthalmopathy. RNA transcripts provided the source from which TCR beta CDR3 regions were amplified. The study used the HTBI primer set for a first-round RT-PCR of the TCR CDR3. TCRdb analysed the multiplex PCR reads with MiXCR anew, one entry per CDR3 protein. Among under 800,000 distinct CDR3 sequences listed, roughly 15% were seen once. The sample was blood. These receptors originate from a woman in her late teens or twenties with Graves' hyperthyroidism.

This chain links TRBV29-1 with TRBJ2-3; 9 nucleotides align to TRBD2. The CDR3 has 18 amino acids. Unmatched junction bases numbered 19, after V lost 6 bases and J lost 3 bases. CDR1 and CDR2 (germline): SQVTM, ANQGSEA. CDR3 sequence reads: CSVSWCGEAGGGTDTQYF. The CDR3 DNA reads as TGCAGCGTATCCTGGTGCGGAGAAGCGGGAGGTGGGACAGATACGCAGTATTTT.

Notes on this clonotype: Being one base from a much bigger clone, this may be a read error. V usage is TRBV7-2 and J usage is TRBJ1-5; D possibly corresponds to TRBD1 (5 bases). The CDR3 totals 15 residues. Trimming stripped 5 bases from V and 5 bases from J, with 16 bases between. In germline, CDR1 is SGHTA, CDR2 FQGNSA. The CDR3 bases are TGTGCCAGCAGCCAAGGGTACGGGGCCTATCAGCCCCAGCATTTT. Translation: CASSQGYGAYQPQHF.

This clonotype was counted many times. J is TRBJ2-2 and V is TRBV6-2 or TRBV6-3; D unresolved. With 10 bases removed from V and 4 bases from J, the gap between germline ends came to 16 bases. Germline V CDR1 and CDR2: MNHEY, SVGEGT. This CDR3 region has 14 residues. CDR3 nucleotide sequence: TGTGCCACCCTCAGGACCGGCGGCACCGGGGAGCTGTTTTTT. It specifies CATLRTGGTGELFF.

This clonotype was detected a few times. V gene TRBV3-2 combines with J gene TRBJ2-7. TRBV3-2 is tagged as a pseudogene. This CDR3 comprises 16 residues. CDR3 amino acids: CASSQCGDKIIHEQYF. CDR3 in DNA: TGTGCCAGCAGCCAATGTGGAGACAAGATCATCCACGAGCAGTACTTC.

This clonotype came up a few times. V usage is TRBV9 and J usage is TRBJ1-1, with D maybe TRBD1 (6 bases). CDR1 and CDR2 from the germline V gene are SGDLS and YYNGEE. V was pared by 0 bases and J by 2 bases, with 14 bases between. This CDR3 has 16 amino acids. CDR3 DNA: TGTGCCAGCAGCGTAGGGGGGGGCAGCTTAAACACTGAAGCTTTCTTT. It translates to CASSVGGGSLNTEAFF.

Many counts were recorded for this clonotype. The chain links TRBV7-8 to TRBJ2-5, with 8 bases matching TRBD2. Losses at the gene ends were 2 bases for V and 1 base for J; bases not matched to a gene: 9. This CDR3 has 17 residues. The germline CDR1 and CDR2 sequences are SGHVS and FQNEAQ. The CDR3 loop is CASSLFPAGDRQETQYF. CDR3 nucleotides: TGTGCCAGCAGCTTATTTCCAGCGGGAGATCGCCAAGAGACCCAGTACTTC.

This clonotype has ten or more counts. The V and J genes are TRBV30 and TRBJ1-2; 11 bases match TRBD1. Per germline, CDR1 GTSNPN and CDR2 SVGIG (reference sequence). V was pared by 2 bases and J by 5 bases, with 4 bases of the junction left unmatched. The CDR3 runs to 14 residues. The DNA for the CDR3 is TGTGCCTGGAGTCCGGACAGGGGGCTTTATGGCTACACCTTC. This gives the protein CAWSPDRGLYGYTF.

Many counts were recorded for this clonotype. V gene TRBV18 combines with J gene TRBJ2-3; TRBD2 might be the D (6 bases). The CDR3 is 13 residues long. The V gene lost 4 bases and the J gene lost 3 bases, with 8 bases spanning the gap. Per germline, CDR1 KGHSH and CDR2 LQKENI. In DNA, the CDR3 is TGTGCCAGCTCACGGAGCGGGACAGATACGCAGTATTTT. This encodes CASSRSGTDTQYF.

The CDR3 DNA reads TGTGCCAGCAGCCGCAGGCCGTTTACAGGATCCTACGAGCAGTACTTC. Residues: CASSRRPFTGSYEQYF. The V gene is TRBV28, the J gene TRBJ2-7; a weak D match, TRBD1 (5 bases). Trimming cost V 6 bases and J 1 base, with 19 bases left between them. Looked up from germline, CDR1 is MDHEN and CDR2 is SYDVKM. The CDR3 consists of 16 residues. The variable domain in full, with the rest retrieved from reference TRBV28 and TRBJ2-7, is DVKVTQSSRYLVKRTGEKVFLECVQDMDHENMFWYRQDPGLGLRLIYFSYDVKMKEKGDIPEGYSVSREKKERFSLILESASTNQTSMYLCASSRRPFTGSYEQYFGPGTRLTVT.

This clonotype was found once. The chain joins TRBV15 to TRBJ2-1, with D possibly being TRBD1 or TRBD2 (5 bases each). The J call may be wrong; the DNA end is better matched by TRBJ2-7. The germline V gene encodes CDR1 LNHNV and CDR2 YYDKDF (reference sequence). The CDR3 is made up of 14 amino acids. The CDR3 DNA reads TGTGCCACCAGCAGAGCCGGGGCCTACCAAGAGCAGTACTTC. This gives the protein CATSRAGAYQEQYF.

The CDR3 DNA follows: TGTGCCAGCAGCAGGAGTATGAACACTGAAGCTTTCTTT. This codes for CASSRSMNTEAFF. This rearrangement joins TRBV14 to TRBJ1-1, with D uncertain. The germline CDR1 and CDR2 sequences are SGHDN and FVKESK. The CDR3 extends over 13 amino acids. Trimming took off 5 bases at V and 0 bases at J, with 7 bases between the two ends.

The chain recombines TRBV7-9 with TRBJ2-1; 8 bases align to TRBD2. The germline V gene encodes CDR1 SEHNR and CDR2 FQNEAQ (reference sequence). The CDR3 length is 19 residues. V shed 3 bases, J shed 1 base, and the junction held 14 bases outside the gene matches. The CDR3 bases are TGTGCCAGCAGCTTCCCTCGTCTGGGAGCGGGAGTTTCCTACAATGAGCAGTTCTTC. Its translation is CASSFPRLGAGVSYNEQFF.

This clonotype was recorded a few times. V and J are TRBV6-1 and TRBJ1-2; unclear D gene. This CDR3 is built from 18 residues. The V end was cut by 5 bases, the J end by 6 bases, with 28 bases between. Germline V gene lookup returns CDR1 MNHNS and CDR2 SASEGT. The CDR3 loop reads CASSPRTEYTTRWDGYTF. Written as DNA, the CDR3 is TGTGCCAGCAGTCCTCGGACGGAATACACGACGCGTTGGGATGGCTACACCTTC.

Ten or more counts support this clonotype. The rearrangement joins TRBV20-1 to TRBJ2-5, with D tentatively TRBD2 (5 bases). The CDR3 has 13 residues. V was cut by 3 bases and J by 1 base, with 9 bases left in between. Germline-derived CDR1 and CDR2 are DFQATT and SNEGSKA (reference sequence). CDR3 sequence (DNA): TGCAGTGCTAGCGGGAACAGCCAAGAGACCCAGTACTTC. It encodes CSASGNSQETQYF.

This chain's CDR3 is CASSQWGQGHPEANQPQHF. The DNA of the CDR3 is TGCGCCAGCAGCCAATGGGGCCAGGGGCACCCGGAGGCCAATCAGCCCCAGCATTTT. This chain joins TRBV4-1 and TRBJ1-5; D may be TRBD1 (6 bases). Germline V lookup: CDR1 MGHRA, CDR2 YSYEKL. There are 19 residues in the CDR3. Trimming pared 2 bases from V and 3 bases from J, leaving 23 bases between.

There are many counts of this clonotype. This chain links TRBV20-1 with TRBJ2-7; the match to TRBD2 covers 11 bases. Germline loops: CDR1 DFQATT, CDR2 SNEGSKA (reference sequence). J lost 2 bases, V lost 0 bases, and 15 bases had no gene match. The CDR3 has 19 residues. The DNA for the CDR3 is TGCAGTGCTAGAGATTACTACAAAACCGGGACTAGCGGAACCTACGAGCAGTACTTC. As protein: CSARDYYKTGTSGTYEQYF.

V and J are TRBV15 and TRBJ2-5, with D perhaps TRBD1 (6 bases). The CDR3 is 16 residues long. Deletions cut 2 bases from V and 4 bases from J, with 17 bases between. The germline V gene has CDR1 LNHNV and CDR2 YYDKDF (reference sequence). The CDR3 sequence: CATSRNGASGVETQYF. In nucleotides, the CDR3 is TGTGCCACCAGCAGAAATGGGGCCTCAGGGGTAGAGACCCAGTACTTC.

This clonotype has a count of ten or more. This rearrangement joins TRBV12-3 or TRBV12-4 to TRBJ2-1; 9 bases are a match to TRBD1. Unmatched junction bases numbered 14, after V lost 7 bases and J lost 7 bases. The CDR3 spans 16 residues. The CDR3 sequence is CASTPSWDRDKNEQFF. The CDR3 DNA sequence: TGTGCCAGCACCCCTAGCTGGGACAGGGATAAAAATGAGCAGTTCTTC.

In its sample, this clonotype was seen a few times. CDR3 region: CASSPTGTGGVGAFF. CDR3 sequence (DNA): TGTGCCAGTAGTCCCACCGGGACAGGGGGCGTTGGAGCTTTCTTT. The V call is TRBV19, the J call TRBJ1-1; 12 nucleotides line up with TRBD1. The germline V gene encodes CDR1 LNHDA and CDR2 SQIVND (reference sequence). The CDR3 is 15 residues long. Trimming at V came to 5 bases and at J to 10 bases, leaving 11 bases not matched to a gene.

This chain connects TRBV7-9 to TRBJ2-7, with D perhaps matching TRBD2 (6 bases). The ends were cut back, 7 bases at V and 4 bases at J, with 29 bases in the middle. Germline assignment: CDR1 SEHNR and CDR2 FQNEAQ (reference sequence). The length of the CDR3 is 18 residues. CDR3 in DNA: TGTGCCAGCACCATAAATCTGGGTTCTTCGGGGGACCCGTACGAGCAGTACTTC. It is translated as CASTINLGSSGDPYEQYF.

In this sample, this clonotype turned up a few times. The chain recombines TRBV7-9 with TRBJ1-2; a weak D match, TRBD1 (6 bases). V lost 1 base and J lost 3, with 24 bases in between. The CDR3 consists of 19 residues. Germline V gene lookup returns CDR1 SEHNR and CDR2 FQNEAQ (reference sequence). CDR3 bases: TGTGCCAGCAGCTTAGGAGGGGGACGAAACTCCATCCATGACTATGGCTACACCTTC. This codes for CASSLGGGRNSIHDYGYTF.

In this sample, this clonotype turned up a few times. The rearrangement uses TRBV28 and TRBJ1-3; D remains ambiguous. The germline gives CDR1 MDHEN, CDR2 SYDVKM. V lost 11 bases and J lost 0, with 8 bases in between. This CDR3 is 12 amino acids long. For the CDR3, the DNA is TGTGCCTCCTGTCCCTCTGGAAACACCATATATTTT. Its protein is CASCPSGNTIYF.

This clonotype was counted ten times or more. This chain joins TRBV7-2 and TRBJ2-1; 16 bases line up with TRBD2. Germline-derived CDR1 and CDR2 are SGHTA and FQGNSA. The CDR3 spans 16 residues. J gave up 1 base and V 10 bases, and 4 bases lay outside the gene matches. CDR3 protein: CATGLAGGISYNEQFF. DNA for the CDR3: TGTGCCACGGGACTAGCGGGAGGGATATCCTACAATGAGCAGTTCTTC.

This clonotype was counted only a few times. Given a much more abundant clone one base away, this may be a read error. V usage is TRBV7-8 and J usage is TRBJ2-7; D is uncertain. The CDR3 has 14 amino acids. CDR1 is SGHVS and CDR2 is FQNEAQ in the germline V gene. The CDR3 region has the DNA TGTGCCAACAGCTTATATGTGGATACCTACGAGCAGTACTTC. The encoded protein is CANSLYVDTYEQYF.

The sample holds many counts of this clonotype. V usage is TRBV20-1 and J usage is TRBJ1-2; 7 bases map to TRBD1. Trimming took 3 bases from V and 4 from J; bases not matched to a gene: 8. The CDR3 spans 14 residues. Germline V gene data show CDR1 as DFQATT and CDR2 as SNEGSKA (reference sequence). CDR3 DNA sequence: TGCAGTGCTAGGGATAGGGGGCGCGTCTATGGCTACACCTTC. As protein: CSARDRGRVYGYTF.